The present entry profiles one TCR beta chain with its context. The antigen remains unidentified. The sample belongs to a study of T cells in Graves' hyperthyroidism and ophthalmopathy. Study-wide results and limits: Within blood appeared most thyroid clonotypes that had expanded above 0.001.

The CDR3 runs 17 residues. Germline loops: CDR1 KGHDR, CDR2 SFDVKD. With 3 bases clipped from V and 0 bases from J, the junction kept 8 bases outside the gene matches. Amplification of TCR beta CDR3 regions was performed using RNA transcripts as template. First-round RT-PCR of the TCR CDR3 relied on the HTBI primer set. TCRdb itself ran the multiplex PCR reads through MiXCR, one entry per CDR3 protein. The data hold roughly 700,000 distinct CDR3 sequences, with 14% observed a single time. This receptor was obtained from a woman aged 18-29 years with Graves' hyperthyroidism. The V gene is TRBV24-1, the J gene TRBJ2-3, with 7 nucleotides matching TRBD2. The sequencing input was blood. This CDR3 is CATSDRRISGSTDTQYF. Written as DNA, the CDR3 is TGTGCCACCAGTGATCGCAGAATTAGCGGGAGCACAGATACGCAGTATTTT.